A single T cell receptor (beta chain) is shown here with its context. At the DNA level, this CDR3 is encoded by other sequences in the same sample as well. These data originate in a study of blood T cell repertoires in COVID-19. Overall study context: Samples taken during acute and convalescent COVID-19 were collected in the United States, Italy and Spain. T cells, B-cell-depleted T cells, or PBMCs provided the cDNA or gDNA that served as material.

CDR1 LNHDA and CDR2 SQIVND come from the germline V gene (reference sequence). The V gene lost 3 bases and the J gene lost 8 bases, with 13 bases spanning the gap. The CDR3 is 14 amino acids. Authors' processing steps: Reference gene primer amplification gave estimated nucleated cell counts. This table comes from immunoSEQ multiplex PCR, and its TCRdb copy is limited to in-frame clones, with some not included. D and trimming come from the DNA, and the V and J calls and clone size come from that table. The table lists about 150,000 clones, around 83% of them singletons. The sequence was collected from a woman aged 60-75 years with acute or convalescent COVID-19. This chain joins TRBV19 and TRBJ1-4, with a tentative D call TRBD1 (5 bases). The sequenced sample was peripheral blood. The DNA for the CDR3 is TGTGCCAGTAGTATTGGGCAGGGTCGGGAAAAACTGTTTTTT. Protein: CASSIGQGREKLFF.